The 3 T cell receptor beta chains below come from one sample, sequenced in a study of T cells in Graves' hyperthyroidism and ophthalmopathy. Researchers took RNA transcripts and amplified the TCR beta CDR3 regions from them. With the HTBI primer set, the TCR CDR3 went through a first round of RT-PCR. One entry per CDR3 protein results from TCRdb running MiXCR on the multiplex PCR reads. The table lists about 560,000 distinct CDR3 sequences, over 15% of them singletons. Sample: blood. These receptors were collected from a woman between 18 and 29 years old with Graves' hyperthyroidism.

The V gene is TRBV10-1, the J gene TRBJ2-3; possible D gene TRBD2, 6 bases. V lost 2 bases and J lost 7, with 10 bases in between. Germline values: CDR1 WNHNN, CDR2 SYGVQD (reference sequence). This CDR3 region has 13 residues. The CDR3 coding sequence is TGCGCCAGCAGTGAGGCGGGGCGGTATACGCAGTATTTT. This sequence encodes CASSEAGRYTQYF.

The sample holds many counts of this clonotype. The V and J genes are TRBV10-3 and TRBJ2-5, with TRBD1 identical over 7 bases. CDR1 ENHRY and CDR2 SYGVKD come from the germline V gene. The V and J ends lost 4 bases and 6 bases, in that order; junction bases with no gene match: 8. CDR3 length: 14 residues. The CDR3 loop is CAISGFGQEQTQYF. The CDR3, as DNA: TGTGCCATCAGTGGGTTCGGACAGGAGCAGACCCAGTACTTC.

This clonotype was counted at least ten times. The rearrangement joins TRBV6-8 to TRBJ1-2, with D possibly being TRBD1 (6 bases). The CDR3 is made up of 14 amino acids. V was shortened by 2 bases and J by 4 bases, with 11 bases between the two germline ends. Germline CDR1 is MNHGY and CDR2 is SAAAGT. CDR3 region: CASSYRDTIYGYTF. The DNA of the CDR3 is TGTGCCAGCAGTTACCGGGACACTATCTATGGCTACACCTTC.